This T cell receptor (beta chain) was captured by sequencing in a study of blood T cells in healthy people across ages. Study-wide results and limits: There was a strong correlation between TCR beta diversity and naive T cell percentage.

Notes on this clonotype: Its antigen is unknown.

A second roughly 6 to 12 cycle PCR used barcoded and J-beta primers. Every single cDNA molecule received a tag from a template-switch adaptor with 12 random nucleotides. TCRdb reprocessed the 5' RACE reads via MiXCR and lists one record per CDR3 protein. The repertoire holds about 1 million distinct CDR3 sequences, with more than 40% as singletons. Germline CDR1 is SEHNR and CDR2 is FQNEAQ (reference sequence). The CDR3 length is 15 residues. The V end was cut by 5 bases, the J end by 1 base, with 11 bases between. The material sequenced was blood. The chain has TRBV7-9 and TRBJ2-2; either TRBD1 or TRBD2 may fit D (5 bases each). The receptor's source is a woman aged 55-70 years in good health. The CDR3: CASSRGPVNTGELFF. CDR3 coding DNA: TGTGCCAGCAGCCGGGGCCCGGTGAACACCGGGGAGCTGTTTTTT.